This entry lists 20 T cell receptor beta chains sequenced from one sample in a study of radiation and T cells in renal cell carcinoma. Data came from immunoSEQ multiplex PCR; TCRdb stores just in-frame clones and leaves some out. There are 90,000 to 95,000 clones in the sample; 82% occur only once, and roughly 6% lies in the top ten. The sample's time point: baseline pretreatment blood. This sample's treatment: 15 Gy SBRT to primary tumor, nephrectomy 4 weeks later. The starting material was blood, obtained from a patient whose treatment included radiotherapy and nephrectomy. The source of these receptors is a man in his sixties with renal cell carcinoma.

This clone showed up just a few times. The V and J genes are TRBV5-1 and TRBJ2-6; 7 nucleotides line up with TRBD1. Germline V CDR1 and CDR2: SGHRS, YFSETQ. With 4 bases clipped from V and 2 bases from J, the junction kept 6 bases outside the gene matches. This CDR3 spans 16 amino acids. For the CDR3, the DNA is TGCGCCAGCAGCATCAATACAGGGGCTGGGGCCAACGTCCTGACTTTC. Residues: CASSINTGAGANVLTF.

The chain joins TRBV7-2 to TRBJ2-3; D unclear. This CDR3 has 14 residues. Germline-derived CDR1 and CDR2 are SGHTA and FQGNSA. Trimming took off 2 bases at V and 2 bases at J, with 8 bases between the two ends. For the CDR3, the DNA is TGTGCCAGCAGCTTAAACAGACTCACAGATACGCAGTATTTT. This codes for CASSLNRLTDTQYF. Variable domain in full (rest from reference TRBV7-2 and TRBJ2-3): GAGVSQSPSNKVTEKGKDVELRCDPISGHTALYWYRQSLGQGLEFLIYFQGNSAPDKSGLPSDRFSAERTGGSVSTLTIQRTQQEDSAVYLCASSLNRLTDTQYFGPGTRLTVL.

The gene calls are TRBV5-4 and TRBJ2-1; 10 positions agree with TRBD2. This CDR3 spans 15 amino acids. Germline CDR1 reads SGHNT; CDR2 reads YYREEE (reference sequence). Germline trimming cut 2 bases from V and 5 bases from J; bases unmatched to any gene: 4. In DNA form, the CDR3 reads TGTGCCAGCAGCTTAGCGGGAGGGCGGGACAATGAGCAGTTCTTC. Translated: CASSLAGGRDNEQFF.

J is TRBJ2-3 and V is TRBV5-1; D might be TRBD2 (6 bases). The V and J ends lost 5 bases and 6 bases respectively, with 16 bases between them. The CDR3 covers 14 residues. The germline V gene has CDR1 SGHRS and CDR2 YFSETQ. The CDR3 loop reads CASRVSGLLDTQYF. The CDR3, as DNA: TGCGCCAGCAGAGTTAGCGGTTTACTCGATACGCAGTATTTT.

The chain recombines TRBV7-8 with TRBJ2-6; possible D gene TRBD2, 5 bases. V lost 2 bases, J lost 1 base, and 12 bases lay in between. The CDR3 runs 17 residues. Looked up from germline, CDR1 is SGHVS and CDR2 is FQNEAQ. In nucleotides, the CDR3 is TGTGCCAGCAGCTTAAGTCTAAGGGAGTCTGGGGCCAACGTCCTGACTTTC. Protein product: CASSLSLRESGANVLTF.

The chain links TRBV11-2 to TRBJ2-1, with 16 bases identical to TRBD2. CDR3 size: 15 residues. Germline trimming cut 4 bases from V and 12 bases from J; bases unmatched to any gene: 6. The germline CDR1 and CDR2 sequences are SGHAT and FQNNGV. CDR3 nucleotides: TGTGCCAGCAGCTCCGGGACTAGCGGGAGGGCCGGGCAGTTCTTC. It encodes CASSSGTSGRAGQFF.

The rearrangement uses TRBV10-3 and TRBJ1-1; D perhaps matches TRBD1 (5 bases). Germline assignment: CDR1 ENHRY and CDR2 SYGVKD. V was trimmed by 3 bases and J by 2 bases, leaving 13 bases between them. The CDR3 has 15 residues. For the CDR3, the DNA is TGTGCCATCAGTGATGGGGGGAGGGGCAACACTGAAGCTTTCTTT. Translation: CAISDGGRGNTEAFF.

This chain connects TRBV10-1 to TRBJ2-2; maybe TRBD1 (5 bases). The V gene lost 6 bases and the J gene lost 5 bases, with 16 bases spanning the gap. The CDR3 sequence is 15 residues long. Germline V CDR1 and CDR2: WNHNN, SYGVQD (reference sequence). The CDR3 bases are TGCGCCAGCAGCGCCCGGACACAAGGGACCGGGGAGCTGTTTTTT. Its translation is CASSARTQGTGELFF.

The chain has TRBV9 and TRBJ1-1; TRBD1 matches 7 bases. This CDR3 has 18 amino acids. Trimming at V came to 4 bases and at J to 2 bases, leaving 17 bases not matched to a gene. Germline V CDR1 and CDR2: SGDLS, YYNGEE. Written as DNA, the CDR3 is TGTGCCAGCAGCCTGGGAGGGGGCATACAACAGAAAAACACTGAAGCTTTCTTT. Encoded protein: CASSLGGGIQQKNTEAFF. Drawing the rest from reference TRBV9 and TRBJ1-1, the complete variable domain is DSGVTQTPKHLITATGQRVTLRCSPRSGDLSVYWYQQSLDQGLQFLIQYYNGEERAKGNILERFSAQQFPDLHSELNLSSLELGDSALYFCASSLGGGIQQKNTEAFFGQGTRLTVV.

The V call is TRBV10-2, the J call TRBJ2-1; TRBD2 agrees at 12 bases. CDR1 and CDR2 (germline): WSHSY, SAAADI. The trim removed 6 bases at V and 9 bases at J, leaving 3 bases unmatched. The CDR3 loop spans 13 amino acids. The CDR3, as DNA: TGCGCCAGCAGGACTAGCGGGAGCCCTGAGCAGTTCTTC. Its translation: CASRTSGSPEQFF.

This chain joins TRBV4-1 and TRBJ2-3; 8 bases are shared with TRBD2. The CDR3 has 17 residues. Germline CDR1 MGHRA, CDR2 YSYEKL. V trimming: 4 bases; J trimming: 6 bases; junction bases outside the gene matches: 15. The CDR3 region is CASSPSGSLQFSDTQYF. DNA for the CDR3: TGCGCCAGCAGCCCCAGCGGGAGCCTCCAATTTTCGGATACGCAGTATTTT.

This chain joins TRBV9 and TRBJ2-1, with 8 bases aligning to TRBD2. CDR3 length equals 14 residues. V trimming: 4 bases; J trimming: 8 bases; junction bases outside the gene matches: 8. The germline V gene encodes CDR1 SGDLS and CDR2 YYNGEE. CDR3 sequence reads: CASSPASGGDEQFF. In DNA form, the CDR3 reads TGTGCCAGCAGCCCCGCAAGCGGGGGCGATGAGCAGTTCTTC.

The V gene is TRBV6-5, the J gene TRBJ1-2; 10 bases match TRBD1. J was trimmed by 8 bases and V by 6 bases; bases with no gene match: 6. The CDR3 is 13 residues long. Per the germline V gene, CDR1 is MNHEY and CDR2 is SVGAGI. The CDR3: CASRPGQGLGYTF. CDR3 nucleotide sequence: TGTGCCAGCAGGCCGGGACAGGGGCTCGGCTACACCTTC.

This clone was recorded once. This chain links TRBV30 with TRBJ2-7, with 7 bases fitting TRBD1. The trim removed 7 bases at V and 0 bases at J, leaving 30 bases unmatched. From germline, CDR1 is GTSNPN and CDR2 SVGIG (reference sequence). This CDR3 contains 21 residues. The CDR3 DNA sequence: TGTGCCTCCACTCGACAGGGTACAAAACTGTGGGGAGATTCCAGCTCCTACGAGCAGTACTTC. This sequence encodes CASTRQGTKLWGDSSSYEQYF.

V and J are TRBV4-2 and TRBJ2-2; D is unresolved. Germline V gene lookup returns CDR1 LGHNA and CDR2 YNFKEQ. The CDR3 length is 14 residues. Trimming cost V 5 bases and J 1 base, with 8 bases left between them. CDR3 sequence (DNA): TGTGCCAGCAGCTGGGGTCGGAACACCGGGGAGCTGTTTTTT. As protein: CASSWGRNTGELFF.

This clone was counted a single time. The rearrangement joins TRBV7-9 to TRBJ1-2; D is unclear. The CDR3 has 14 residues. The germline V and J ends were trimmed by 1 base and 0 bases, with 6 bases remaining between them. The germline CDR1 and CDR2 sequences are SEHNR and FQNEAQ (reference sequence). CDR3 DNA sequence: TGTGCCAGCAGCTTAGGGGCTACTAACTATGGCTACACCTTC. It translates to CASSLGATNYGYTF.

This chain links TRBV28 with TRBJ2-7; D tentatively reads TRBD1 or TRBD2 (5 bases each). Between the trimmed V and J ends, which lost 6 bases and 0 bases, there was a span of 18 bases. In germline, CDR1 is MDHEN, CDR2 SYDVKM. CDR3 length: 16 amino acids. The CDR3 DNA reads as TGTGCCAGCAGCTTTGTATCGGGACGTAGCTCCTACGAGCAGTACTTC. Protein: CASSFVSGRSSYEQYF.

The table lists this clone with a few counts. The chain joins TRBV14 to TRBJ1-1, with unresolved D. The germline V gene has CDR1 SGHDN and CDR2 FVKESK. The CDR3 length is 13 residues. V was cut by 1 base and J by 5 bases, with 8 bases left in between. The CDR3 sequence: CASSQGRSTEAFF. Written as DNA, the CDR3 is TGTGCCAGCAGCCAAGGTCGCAGTACTGAAGCTTTCTTT.

Only a few counts were recorded for this clone. The chain joins TRBV6-1 to TRBJ2-2; D is possibly TRBD2 (6 bases). This CDR3 is 16 amino acids long. CDR1 MNHNS and CDR2 SASEGT come from the germline V gene. V was cut by 4 bases and J by 0 bases, with 12 bases left in between. The CDR3 protein is CASSGTSGSNTGELFF. The CDR3 DNA is TGTGCCAGCAGTGGGACAAGCGGGTCGAACACCGGGGAGCTGTTTTTT.

This sequence joins TRBV19 and TRBJ1-5, with D unresolved. V was shortened by 1 base and J by 0 bases, with 7 bases between the two germline ends. Germline lookup yields CDR1 LNHDA and CDR2 SQIVND (reference sequence). The CDR3 totals 15 residues. CDR3 sequence (DNA): TGTGCCAGTAGTATAGTAGATTATAGCAATCAGCCCCAGCATTTT. Residues: CASSIVDYSNQPQHF.